Each of the 22 T cell receptor beta chains below was sequenced from the same sample in a study of T cell repertoires in cytomegalovirus infection. Via MiXCR, TCRdb re-called the reads, giving one row per CDR3 protein. This table has approximately 500,000 distinct CDR3 sequences, around 10% appearing once. The sequenced material came from PBMCs. The receptor set was obtained from a human donor in good health (CMV status not recorded). Some clones in this sample may be carry-over from other donors' samples.

Ten or more counts support this clonotype. The rearrangement uses TRBV12-3 or TRBV12-4 and TRBJ2-1; 8 bases fit TRBD2. V dropped 10 bases and J dropped 4; count of bases not matched to a gene: 9. The CDR3 sequence is 14 residues long. Here the CDR3 DNA reads TGTGCCACCTTGGAAGCTAGCGGGTACAATGAGCAGTTCTTC. This sequence encodes CATLEASGYNEQFF.

The rearrangement uses TRBV27 and TRBJ1-2, with a weak D call TRBD1 (6 bases). The CDR3 is made up of 15 amino acids. The ends were cut back, 3 bases at V and 6 bases at J, with 17 bases in the middle. Germline V CDR1 and CDR2: MNHEY, SMNVEV (reference sequence). CDR3 protein: CASSFGTGSLDGYTF. The CDR3 bases are TGTGCCAGCAGTTTTGGTACAGGGAGCTTGGATGGCTACACCTTC.

This clonotype was seen many times. This chain's CDR3 is CASSLDQGARTEAFF. CDR3 DNA: TGTGCCAGCAGTCTCGACCAGGGGGCGCGGACTGAAGCTTTCTTT. The chain recombines TRBV27 with TRBJ1-1; TRBD1 agrees at 8 bases. After removal of 5 bases from V and 5 bases from J, the junction contained 10 bases not matched to a gene. The CDR3 is 15 residues long. Germline V lookup: CDR1 MNHEY, CDR2 SMNVEV (reference sequence).

This clonotype was counted a few times. The V gene is TRBV27, the J gene TRBJ1-4; 10 nucleotides line up with TRBD1. The J segment lost 7 bases and the V segment lost 5 bases, leaving 4 bases of the junction unmatched. Germline lookup yields CDR1 MNHEY and CDR2 SMNVEV (reference sequence). This CDR3 comprises 14 residues. The CDR3 nucleotides are TGTGCCAGCAGTACCGGGACAGGGGTTGAAAAACTGTTTTTT. Translation: CASSTGTGVEKLFF. Using reference TRBV27 and TRBJ1-4 for the parts outside the CDR3, the full variable domain is EAQVTQNPRYLITVTGKKLTVTCSQNMNHEYMSWYRQDPGLGLRQIYYSMNVEVTDKGDVPEGYKVSRKEKRNFPLILESPSPNQTSLYFCASSTGTGVEKLFFGSGTQLSVL.

At least ten counts were recorded for this clonotype. The rearrangement links TRBV20-1 to TRBJ2-1; a possible D gene is TRBD2 (5 bases). CDR3 size: 12 residues. V lost 7 bases to trimming and J lost 1 base, with 8 bases between them. Germline CDR1 reads DFQATT; CDR2 reads SNEGSKA (reference sequence). In nucleotides, the CDR3 is TGCAGTGGGAGGAAGTCCTACAATGAGCAGTTCTTC. Translation: CSGRKSYNEQFF.

This clonotype was seen ten or more times. The rearrangement links TRBV10-3 to TRBJ2-1; a possible D gene is TRBD1 (5 bases). There are 15 residues in the CDR3. Germline assignment: CDR1 ENHRY and CDR2 SYGVKD. The V gene lost 4 bases and the J gene lost 1 base, with 11 bases spanning the gap. The DNA for the CDR3 is TGTGCCATCAGTGCCGGCCAGGGATCCTACAATGAGCAGTTCTTC. Encoded protein: CAISAGQGSYNEQFF.

This clonotype was counted many times. The J gene is TRBJ2-1, the V gene TRBV12-3 or TRBV12-4; 10 bases match TRBD2. This CDR3 has 14 residues. V trimming: 6 bases; J trimming: 16 bases; junction bases outside the gene matches: 15. In nucleotides, the CDR3 is TGTGCCAGCAGACTAAGCGGGAGGGGTCTAGGGAGTTTCTTC. This sequence encodes CASRLSGRGLGSFF.

This clonotype was seen many times. The V call is TRBV7-2, the J call TRBJ1-4; 10 nucleotides match TRBD1. Trimming removed 7 bases from V and 7 bases from J; junction bases left unmatched: 6. The CDR3 is made up of 14 amino acids. Germline V gene lookup returns CDR1 SGHTA and CDR2 FQGNSA. For the CDR3, the DNA is TGTGCCAGCACCTCGGACAGGGGGTCTGAAAAACTGTTTTTT. Protein product: CASTSDRGSEKLFF.

This clonotype was seen at least ten times. The chain employs TRBV3-1 and TRBJ2-5, with TRBD1 matching over 7 bases. CDR1 is LGHDT and CDR2 is YNNKEL in the germline V gene (reference sequence). The length of the CDR3 is 14 residues. V shed 4 bases, J shed 5 bases, and the junction held 7 bases outside the gene matches. CDR3 sequence reads: CASSLRHRGETQYF. In DNA, the CDR3 is TGTGCCAGCAGCCTCCGTCACAGGGGTGAGACCCAGTACTTC.

Points on this clonotype: In this CDR3 the conserved last residue, phenylalanine or tryptophan, is missing, so a read error is likely. This sequence joins TRBV10-1 and TRBJ2-1; D unresolved. CDR3 length equals 12 residues. With 6 bases removed from V and 7 bases from J, the gap between germline ends came to 10 bases. Germline CDR1 reads WNHNN; CDR2 reads SYGVQD (reference sequence). CDR3: CASSPDKNEQFY. CDR3 DNA: TGCGCCAGCAGCCCCGACAAAAATGAGCAGTTCTAC.

This clonotype has ten or more counts. The rearrangement uses TRBV7-8 and TRBJ1-1; 9 bases agree with TRBD1. Germline CDR1 SGHVS, CDR2 FQNEAQ. J gave up 11 bases and V 5 bases, and 9 bases lay outside the gene matches. The CDR3 consists of 13 residues. In nucleotides, the CDR3 is TGTGCCAGCAGCCCACGACAGGGGGGGGTGGCTTTCTTT. It yields the protein CASSPRQGGVAFF.

This clonotype was seen at least ten times. In nucleotides, the CDR3 is TGCAGCGTTGAAGACAGGGAGGGTCAGCCCCAGCATTTT. Protein product: CSVEDREGQPQHF. This chain joins TRBV29-1 and TRBJ1-5, with D tentatively TRBD1 (5 bases). Trimming stripped 0 bases from V and 6 bases from J, with 9 bases between. Per the germline V gene, CDR1 is SQVTM and CDR2 is ANQGSEA. The length of the CDR3 is 13 residues.

The chain carries TRBV4-2 and TRBJ2-1; D possibly matches TRBD1 or TRBD2 (5 bases each). Deletions cut 0 bases from V and 6 bases from J, with 15 bases between. The germline CDR1 and CDR2 sequences are LGHNA and YNFKEQ. This CDR3 is built from 16 residues. The CDR3 bases are TGTGCCAGCAGCCAAGAGGCCGGGACGCACGCCAATGAGCAGTTCTTC. Its protein product is CASSQEAGTHANEQFF.

This clonotype turned up a few times. The rearrangement uses TRBV30 and TRBJ1-4; TRBD1 might be the D (6 bases). V was trimmed by 4 bases and J by 6 bases, leaving 12 bases between them. In germline, CDR1 is GTSNPN, CDR2 SVGIG (reference sequence). This CDR3 has 13 amino acids. The CDR3 region is CAWKGQPDEKLFF. CDR3 bases: TGTGCCTGGAAAGGACAGCCTGATGAAAAACTGTTTTTT.

The chain combines TRBV5-4 with TRBJ2-2, with 8 bases aligning to TRBD1. Looked up from germline, CDR1 is SGHNT and CDR2 is YYREEE (reference sequence). V shed 3 bases and J 5 bases; nucleotides not matched to a gene: 6. This CDR3 region has 15 residues. CDR3 residues: CASSSLTGETGELFF. The CDR3 DNA sequence: TGTGCCAGCAGCTCCCTGACAGGGGAAACCGGGGAGCTGTTTTTT.

CDR3 region: CASSPETTGPQHF. CDR3 bases: TGCGCCAGCAGCCCTGAAACGACGGGGCCCCAGCATTTT. V and J are TRBV5-1 and TRBJ1-5; D not certain. Germline CDR1 and CDR2: SGHRS and YFSETQ. The CDR3 has 13 residues. The V gene lost 4 bases and the J gene lost 9 bases, with 14 bases spanning the gap.

Only a few counts were recorded for this clonotype. The chain carries TRBV12-3 or TRBV12-4 and TRBJ2-7; 10 nucleotides agree with TRBD1. CDR3 length equals 15 residues. V gave up 7 bases and J gave up 8 bases; unmatched junction bases: 14. The CDR3 here is CASTLAGTGDRQQYF. The CDR3 coding sequence is TGTGCCAGCACCCTCGCGGGGACAGGGGATAGACAGCAGTACTTC.

DNA of the CDR3: TGTGCCATCAGTGAGTCCCAGGGAAGGGCCAAAAACATTCAGTACTTC. Translated: CAISESQGRAKNIQYF. The chain couples TRBV10-3 to TRBJ2-4; possibly TRBD1 for D (5 bases). The CDR3 runs to 16 residues. Germline CDR1 is ENHRY and CDR2 is SYGVKD. V lost 0 bases, J lost 1 base, and 10 bases lay in between.

This clonotype was recorded at least ten times. V and J are TRBV5-1 and TRBJ2-2; 11 bases agree with TRBD1. Germline CDR1 reads SGHRS; CDR2 reads YFSETQ. This CDR3 is 16 amino acids long. The V and J ends lost 4 bases and 4 bases, in that order; junction bases with no gene match: 6. CDR3 protein: CASSLGQGASTGELFF. The CDR3 bases are TGCGCCAGCAGCCTAGGACAGGGGGCTAGCACCGGGGAGCTGTTTTTT.

This chain connects TRBV29-1 to TRBJ2-4; perhaps TRBD2 as D (5 bases). Germline lookup yields CDR1 SQVTM and CDR2 ANQGSEA. This CDR3 is built from 13 residues. The germline V and J ends were trimmed by 6 bases and 8 bases, with 17 bases remaining between them. The CDR3 region has the DNA TGCAGCGTGGCCGGGAAGGTGCAGTACATTCAGTACTTC. Translation gives CSVAGKVQYIQYF.

V and J are TRBV6-6 and TRBJ2-3; 10 bases agree with TRBD2. The germline gives CDR1 MNHNY, CDR2 SVGAGI (reference sequence). There are 16 residues in the CDR3. Trimming removed 6 bases from V and 5 bases from J; junction bases left unmatched: 11. CDR3 in amino acids: CASREASGGQGDTQYF. CDR3 coding DNA: TGTGCCAGCAGGGAGGCTAGCGGGGGCCAGGGAGATACGCAGTATTTT.

This clonotype was seen a handful of times. Mismatch with germline at one junction end may stem from a read error. This chain links TRBV9 with TRBJ1-1; D is ambiguous. Germline V gene data show CDR1 as SGDLS and CDR2 as YYNGEE. The CDR3 extends over 13 amino acids. The DNA of the CDR3 is TGTGCCAGCAGCGTAGGAGAGAAGTCTAGCGATCACTGG. It translates to CASSVGEKSSDHW.